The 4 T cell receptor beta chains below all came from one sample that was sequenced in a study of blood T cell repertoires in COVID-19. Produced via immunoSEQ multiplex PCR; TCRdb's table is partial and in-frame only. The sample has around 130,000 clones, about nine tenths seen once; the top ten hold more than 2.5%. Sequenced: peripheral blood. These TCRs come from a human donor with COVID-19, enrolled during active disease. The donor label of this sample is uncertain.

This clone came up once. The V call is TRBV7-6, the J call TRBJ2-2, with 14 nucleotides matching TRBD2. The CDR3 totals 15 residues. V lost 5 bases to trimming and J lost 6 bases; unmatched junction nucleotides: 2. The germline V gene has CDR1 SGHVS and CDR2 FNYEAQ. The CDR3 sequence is CASSQTSGGAGELFF. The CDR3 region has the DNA TGTGCCAGCAGCCAGACTAGCGGGGGGGCCGGGGAGCTGTTTTTT.

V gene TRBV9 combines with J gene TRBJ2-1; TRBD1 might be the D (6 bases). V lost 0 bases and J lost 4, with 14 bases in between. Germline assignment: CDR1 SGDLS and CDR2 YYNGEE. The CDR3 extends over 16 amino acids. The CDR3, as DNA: TGTGCCAGCAGCGTAGGTCAGGGGCCGCCTTACAATGAGCAGTTCTTC. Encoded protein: CASSVGQGPPYNEQFF.

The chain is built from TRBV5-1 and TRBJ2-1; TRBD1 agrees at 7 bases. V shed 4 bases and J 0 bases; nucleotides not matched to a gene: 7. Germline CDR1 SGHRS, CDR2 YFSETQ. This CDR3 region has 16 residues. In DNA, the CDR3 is TGCGCCAGCAGCCCGGGACAGCAGAGCTCCTACAATGAGCAGTTCTTC. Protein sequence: CASSPGQQSSYNEQFF.

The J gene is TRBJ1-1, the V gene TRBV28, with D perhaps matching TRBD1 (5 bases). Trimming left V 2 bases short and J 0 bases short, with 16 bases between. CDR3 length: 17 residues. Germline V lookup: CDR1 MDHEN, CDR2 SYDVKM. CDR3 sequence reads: CASSLIGDEIMNTEAFF. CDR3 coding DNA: TGTGCCAGCAGTTTAATAGGGGATGAGATCATGAACACTGAAGCTTTCTTT. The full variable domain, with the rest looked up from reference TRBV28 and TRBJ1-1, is DVKVTQSSRYLVKRTGEKVFLECVQDMDHENMFWYRQDPGLGLRLIYFSYDVKMKEKGDIPEGYSVSREKKERFSLILESASTNQTSMYLCASSLIGDEIMNTEAFFGQGTRLTVV.